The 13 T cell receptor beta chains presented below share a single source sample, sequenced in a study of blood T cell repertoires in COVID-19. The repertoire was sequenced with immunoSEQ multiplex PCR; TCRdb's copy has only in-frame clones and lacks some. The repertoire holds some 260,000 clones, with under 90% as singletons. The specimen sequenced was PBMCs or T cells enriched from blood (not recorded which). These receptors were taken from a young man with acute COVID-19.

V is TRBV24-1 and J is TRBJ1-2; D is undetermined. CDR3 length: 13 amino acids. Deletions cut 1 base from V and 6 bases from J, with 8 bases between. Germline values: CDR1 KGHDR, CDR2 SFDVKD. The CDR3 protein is CATSDFRQDGYTF. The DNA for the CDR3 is TGTGCCACCAGTGATTTTCGGCAGGATGGCTACACCTTC.

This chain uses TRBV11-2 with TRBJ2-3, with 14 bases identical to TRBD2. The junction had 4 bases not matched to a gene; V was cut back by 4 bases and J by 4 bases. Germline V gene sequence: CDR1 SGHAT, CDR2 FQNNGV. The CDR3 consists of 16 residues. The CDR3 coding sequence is TGTGCCAGCAGCTCGACTAGCGGGAGGGCCCCAGATACGCAGTATTTT. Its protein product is CASSSTSGRAPDTQYF.

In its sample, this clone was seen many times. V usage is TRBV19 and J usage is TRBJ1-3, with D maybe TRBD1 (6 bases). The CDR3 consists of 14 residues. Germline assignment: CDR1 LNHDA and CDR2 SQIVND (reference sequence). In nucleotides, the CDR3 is TGTGCAGCGACGCAGGGGAATTGGGGAAACACCATATATTTT. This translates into CAATQGNWGNTIYF.

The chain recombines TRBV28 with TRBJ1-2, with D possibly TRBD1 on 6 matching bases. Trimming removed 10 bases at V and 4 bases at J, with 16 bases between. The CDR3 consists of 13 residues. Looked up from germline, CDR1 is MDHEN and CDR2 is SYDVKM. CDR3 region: CATREGGRYGYTF. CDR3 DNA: TGTGCCACCAGGGAAGGGGGACGCTATGGCTACACCTTC.

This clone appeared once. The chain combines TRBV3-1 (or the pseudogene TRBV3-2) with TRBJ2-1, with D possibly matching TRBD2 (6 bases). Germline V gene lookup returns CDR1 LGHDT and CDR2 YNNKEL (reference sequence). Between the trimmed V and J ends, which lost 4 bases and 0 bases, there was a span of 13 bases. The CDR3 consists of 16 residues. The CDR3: CASSRSSELSYNEQFF. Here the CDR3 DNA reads TGTGCCAGCAGCCGCTCTAGCGAGCTCTCCTACAATGAGCAGTTCTTC.

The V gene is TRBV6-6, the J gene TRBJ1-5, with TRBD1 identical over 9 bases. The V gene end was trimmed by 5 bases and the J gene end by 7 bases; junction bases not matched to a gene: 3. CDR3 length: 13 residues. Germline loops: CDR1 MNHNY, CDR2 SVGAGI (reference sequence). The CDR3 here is CASSRDRAQPQHF. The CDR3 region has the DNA TGTGCCAGCAGTAGGGACAGGGCCCAGCCCCAGCATTTT.

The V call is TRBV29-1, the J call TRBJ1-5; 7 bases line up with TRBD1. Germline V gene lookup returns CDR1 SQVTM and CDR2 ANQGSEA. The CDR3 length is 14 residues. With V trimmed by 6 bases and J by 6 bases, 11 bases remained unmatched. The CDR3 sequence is CSVAAETGIQPQHF. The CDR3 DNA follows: TGCAGCGTAGCGGCGGAGACAGGGATTCAGCCCCAGCATTTT.

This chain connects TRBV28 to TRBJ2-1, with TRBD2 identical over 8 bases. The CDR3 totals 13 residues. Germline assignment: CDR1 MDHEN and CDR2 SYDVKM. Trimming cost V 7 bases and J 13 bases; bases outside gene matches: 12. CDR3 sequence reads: CASTLLVGTSQFF. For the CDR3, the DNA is TGTGCCAGCACCTTATTAGTAGGGACTAGTCAGTTCTTC.

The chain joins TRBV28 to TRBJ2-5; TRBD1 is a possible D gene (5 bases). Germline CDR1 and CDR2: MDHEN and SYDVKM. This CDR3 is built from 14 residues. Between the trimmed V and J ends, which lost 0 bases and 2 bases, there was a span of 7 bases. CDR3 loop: CASSLWAGQETQYF. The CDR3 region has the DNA TGTGCCAGCAGTTTATGGGCAGGGCAAGAGACCCAGTACTTC. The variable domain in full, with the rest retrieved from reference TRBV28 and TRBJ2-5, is DVKVTQSSRYLVKRTGEKVFLECVQDMDHENMFWYRQDPGLGLRLIYFSYDVKMKEKGDIPEGYSVSREKKERFSLILESASTNQTSMYLCASSLWAGQETQYFGPGTRLLVL.

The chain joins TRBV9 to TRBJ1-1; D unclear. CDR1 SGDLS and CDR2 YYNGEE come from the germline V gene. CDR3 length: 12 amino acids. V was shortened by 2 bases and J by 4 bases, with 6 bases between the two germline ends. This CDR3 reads CASSVPFTEAFF. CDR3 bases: TGTGCCAGCAGCGTCCCGTTCACTGAAGCTTTCTTT.

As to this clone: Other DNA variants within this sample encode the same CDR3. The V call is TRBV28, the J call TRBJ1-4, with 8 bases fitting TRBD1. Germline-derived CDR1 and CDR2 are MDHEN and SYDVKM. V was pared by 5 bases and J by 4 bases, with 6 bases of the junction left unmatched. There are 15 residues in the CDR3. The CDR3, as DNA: TGTGCCAGCAGTGTTCAGGGGGCGGGTAATGAAAAACTGTTTTTT. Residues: CASSVQGAGNEKLFF.

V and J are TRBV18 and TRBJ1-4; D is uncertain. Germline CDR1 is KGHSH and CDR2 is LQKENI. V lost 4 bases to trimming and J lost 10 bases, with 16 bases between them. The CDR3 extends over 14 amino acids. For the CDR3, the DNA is TGTGCCAGCTCACTACAGATTGATCCTGGAAAACTGTTTTTT. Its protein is CASSLQIDPGKLFF.

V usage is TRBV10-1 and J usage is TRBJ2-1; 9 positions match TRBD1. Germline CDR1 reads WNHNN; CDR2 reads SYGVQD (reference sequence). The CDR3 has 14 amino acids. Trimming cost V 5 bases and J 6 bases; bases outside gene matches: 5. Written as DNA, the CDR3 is TGCGCCAGCAGTAGGGACAGGGCCGTCAATGAGCAGTTCTTC. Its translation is CASSRDRAVNEQFF.